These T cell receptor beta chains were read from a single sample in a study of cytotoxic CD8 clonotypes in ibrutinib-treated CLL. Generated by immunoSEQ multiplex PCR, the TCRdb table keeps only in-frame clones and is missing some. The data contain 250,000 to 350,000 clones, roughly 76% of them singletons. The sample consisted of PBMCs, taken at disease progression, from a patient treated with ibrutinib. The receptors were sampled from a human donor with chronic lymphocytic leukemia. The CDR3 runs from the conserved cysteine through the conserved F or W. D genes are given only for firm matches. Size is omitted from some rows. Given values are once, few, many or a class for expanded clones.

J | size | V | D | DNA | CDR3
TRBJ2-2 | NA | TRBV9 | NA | TGTGCCAGCAGCCCCTGGGCCGGGGAGCTGTTTTTT | CASSPWAGELFF
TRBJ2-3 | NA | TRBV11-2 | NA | TGTGCCAGCAGCTTTTCCACAGATACGCAGTATTTT | CASSFSTDTQYF
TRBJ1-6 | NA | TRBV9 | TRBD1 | TGTGCCAGCAGCGTAGCCCCGACAGGGACCCTTCTATCACCCCTCCACTTT | CASSVAPTGTLLSPLHF
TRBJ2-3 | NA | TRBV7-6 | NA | TGTGCCAGCAGCTTATTTCTATGGGGGAGAGATACGCAGTATTTT | CASSLFLWGRDTQYF
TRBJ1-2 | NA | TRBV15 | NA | TGTGCCACCAGCAGAAACCCCGTGGGGGAAGCTAACTATGGCTACACCTTC | CATSRNPVGEANYGYTF
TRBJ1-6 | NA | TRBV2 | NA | TGTGCCAGCAGTGTAGAGGGAATCGGCTATAATTCACCCCTCCACTTT | CASSVEGIGYNSPLHF
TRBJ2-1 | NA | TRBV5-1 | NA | TGCGCCAGCACCCGGGACAGCGGGAATGAGCAGTTCTTC | CASTRDSGNEQFF
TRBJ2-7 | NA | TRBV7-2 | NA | TGTGCCAGCAGCTTAGGGCAACCGTACGAGCAGTACTTC | CASSLGQPYEQYF
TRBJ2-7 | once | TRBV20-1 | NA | TGCAGTGCTAGGGACAACTACGAGCAGTACTTC | CSARDNYEQYF
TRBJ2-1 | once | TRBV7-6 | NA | TGTGCCAGCAGCTTTAGGCTTAATGCGGGTCAGCACAATGAGCAGTTCTTC | CASSFRLNAGQHNEQFF
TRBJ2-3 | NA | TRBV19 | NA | TGTGCCAGTAGCGCGGACTCTAGCACAGATACGCAGTATTTT | CASSADSSTDTQYF
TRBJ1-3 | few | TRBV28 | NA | TGTGCCAGCAGTTACTCAGACCCAGGAAACACCATATATTTT | CASSYSDPGNTIYF
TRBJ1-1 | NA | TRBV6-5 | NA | TGTGCCAGCAGGGAAGGGAACACTGAAGCTTTCTTT | CASREGNTEAFF
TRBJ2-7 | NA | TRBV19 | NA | TGTGCCAGTAGTCGGGACACTACCTACGAGCAGTACTTC | CASSRDTTYEQYF
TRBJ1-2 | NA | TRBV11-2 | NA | TGTGCCAGCAGCTTAGGACGGTTCCATTACACCTTC | CASSLGRFHYTF
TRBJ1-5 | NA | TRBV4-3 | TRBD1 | TGCGCCAGCAGCCTAACGCACGGCAGGGGGAACAATCAGCCCCAGCATTTT | CASSLTHGRGNNQPQHF
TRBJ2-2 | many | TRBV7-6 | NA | TGTGCCAGCAGCTTAGCCCAGGTCCTCGGTCGGACCGGGGAGCTGTTTTTT | CASSLAQVLGRTGELFF
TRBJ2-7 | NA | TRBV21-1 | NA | TGTGCCAGCAGCAAAACCCCGGAGGGCCCAAGAGATAGAGAGCAGTACTTC | CASSKTPEGPRDREQYF
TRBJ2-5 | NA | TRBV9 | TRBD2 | TGTGCCAGCAGCGTAGGGGGGAGGGCCGAGGAGACCCAGTACTTC | CASSVGGRAEETQYF
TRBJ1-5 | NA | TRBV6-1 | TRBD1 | TGTGCCAGCAGTTGGGACAGCGTTAGCAATCAGCCCCAGCATTTT | CASSWDSVSNQPQHF
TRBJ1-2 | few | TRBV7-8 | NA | TGTGCCAGCAGCTTAGCGCTGTATCCGGTTTGGGATGGCTACACCTTC | CASSLALYPVWDGYTF
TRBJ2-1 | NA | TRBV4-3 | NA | TGCGCCAGCAGCCAACTTCGTGGTAGCGGTTATAGCTCCTACAATGAGCAGTTCTTC | CASSQLRGSGYSSYNEQFF
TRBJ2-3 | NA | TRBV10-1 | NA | TGCGCCAGCACGGCATACAGGGTAGGGGCAGATACGCAGTATTTT | CASTAYRVGADTQYF
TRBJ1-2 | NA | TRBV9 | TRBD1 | TGTGCCAGCAGCGAGGGGACAGACTATGGCTACACCTTC | CASSEGTDYGYTF
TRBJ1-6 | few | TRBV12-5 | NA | TGTGCTAGTGGTTTGAGGTCAGGTTCTCGGCATAATTCACCCCTCCACTTT | CASGLRSGSRHNSPLHF